This entry lists 27 T cell receptor beta chains sequenced from one sample in a study of T cells after yellow fever vaccination. MiXCR, applied by TCRdb to the 5' RACE reads, yields one record per CDR3 protein. The sample has tens of thousands of distinct CDR3 sequences; 6% to 7.5% are singletons. The specimen comprised CD8+ T cells sorted from PBMCs, sampled 15 days after the yellow fever booster vaccination. The receptors shown here come from a man aged 25 to 40 who received the YFV17D yellow fever vaccine.

Ten or more counts support this clonotype. The chain links TRBV10-3 to TRBJ2-7, with D perhaps being TRBD1 or TRBD2 (5 bases each). Between the trimmed V and J ends, which lost 0 bases and 0 bases, there was a span of 9 bases. The CDR3 has 15 amino acids. Germline lookup yields CDR1 ENHRY and CDR2 SYGVKD. Here the CDR3 reads CAISESPGSSYEQYF. CDR3 DNA sequence: TGTGCCATCAGTGAGTCGCCAGGGAGCTCCTACGAGCAGTACTTC.

This clonotype was detected many times. The V and J genes are TRBV7-9 and TRBJ2-1; 10 nucleotides line up with TRBD2. CDR3 size: 15 residues. Germline loops: CDR1 SEHNR, CDR2 FQNEAQ (reference sequence). Trimming removed 5 bases from V and 5 bases from J; junction bases left unmatched: 6. The CDR3 spells CASSHTGTSDNEQFF. CDR3 in DNA: TGTGCCAGCAGCCACACCGGGACTAGCGACAATGAGCAGTTCTTC.

This clonotype turned up a few times. The V gene is TRBV29-1, the J gene TRBJ2-1; TRBD2 matches 7 bases. CDR3 length: 13 amino acids. With 3 bases clipped from V and 6 bases from J, the junction kept 5 bases outside the gene matches. Germline CDR1 SQVTM, CDR2 ANQGSEA. The DNA for the CDR3 is TGCAGCGTTGAGGGGACTACCCCCAATGAGCAGTTCTTC. Amino acids: CSVEGTTPNEQFF.

This clonotype came up many times. The V and J genes are TRBV27 and TRBJ2-2; a possible D gene is TRBD1 (6 bases). The CDR3 sequence is 14 residues long. Germline CDR1 reads MNHEY; CDR2 reads SMNVEV (reference sequence). Deletions cut 2 bases from V and 4 bases from J, with 8 bases between. CDR3 coding DNA: TGTGCCAGCAGTTTACGGACAGCCACCGGGGAGCTGTTTTTT. It translates to CASSLRTATGELFF.

The sample holds many counts of this clonotype. V is TRBV10-2 and J is TRBJ2-7; no clear D. CDR3 size: 15 residues. The V gene lost 7 bases and the J gene lost 0 bases, with 16 bases spanning the gap. CDR1 and CDR2 (germline): WSHSY, SAAADI. This CDR3 reads CASIVRTESSYEQYF. The CDR3 bases are TGCGCCAGCATTGTAAGGACGGAAAGCTCCTACGAGCAGTACTTC.

This clonotype was seen at least ten times. The chain recombines TRBV6-5 with TRBJ2-5, with 7 positions matching TRBD1. V lost 2 bases to trimming and J lost 2 bases; unmatched junction nucleotides: 5. This CDR3 comprises 15 residues. From germline, CDR1 is MNHEY and CDR2 SVGAGI. Here the CDR3 reads CASSYGGTEQETQYF. CDR3 sequence (DNA): TGTGCCAGCAGTTACGGTGGGACAGAACAAGAGACCCAGTACTTC.

This clonotype came up many times. V gene TRBV20-1 combines with J gene TRBJ2-3, with D unclear. With 6 bases removed from V and 0 bases from J, the gap between germline ends came to 13 bases. The CDR3 runs 14 residues. Per germline, CDR1 DFQATT and CDR2 SNEGSKA (reference sequence). CDR3 protein: CSANGLDSTDTQYF. CDR3 DNA: TGCAGTGCGAACGGTTTAGATAGCACAGATACGCAGTATTTT.

This clonotype has ten or more counts. The chain joins TRBV19 to TRBJ2-1, with 10 bases lining up with TRBD2. The CDR3 is 14 residues long. V dropped 7 bases and J dropped 9; count of bases not matched to a gene: 9. Germline CDR1 reads LNHDA; CDR2 reads SQIVND (reference sequence). The CDR3 is CASTLAGAEGEQFF. The DNA of the CDR3 is TGTGCCAGTACTCTAGCGGGAGCGGAAGGTGAGCAGTTCTTC.

Many counts were recorded for this clonotype. The rearrangement links TRBV15 to TRBJ2-3, with 10 bases aligning to TRBD2. This CDR3 has 16 amino acids. V gave up 0 bases and J gave up 5 bases; unmatched junction bases: 5. Germline V gene data show CDR1 as LNHNV and CDR2 as YYDKDF (reference sequence). DNA for the CDR3: TGTGCCACCAGCAGAGATCTAGCGGGAGATCTAGATACGCAGTATTTT. It codes for CATSRDLAGDLDTQYF.

The sample holds many counts of this clonotype. The rearrangement uses TRBV7-8 and TRBJ2-1; D might be TRBD1 (7 bases). The ends were cut back, 5 bases at V and 7 bases at J, with 15 bases in the middle. CDR3 size: 14 residues. Looked up from germline, CDR1 is SGHVS and CDR2 is FQNEAQ. CDR3 in amino acids: CASSNGDSGNEQFF. The CDR3 nucleotides are TGTGCCAGCAGCAATGGGGACAGCGGGAATGAGCAGTTCTTC.

Only a few counts were recorded for this clonotype. V usage is TRBV20-1 and J usage is TRBJ2-7; 7 positions match TRBD2. Germline assignment: CDR1 DFQATT and CDR2 SNEGSKA (reference sequence). The CDR3 is made up of 11 amino acids. Trimming removed 3 bases from V and 7 bases from J; junction bases left unmatched: 3. The chain's CDR3 is CSARTGGEQYF. CDR3 DNA sequence: TGCAGTGCTAGGACGGGAGGAGAGCAGTACTTC.

This clonotype was counted at least ten times. The CDR3 here is CASSLTAGTDDEKLFF. CDR3 coding DNA: TGTGCCAGCAGTTTAACCGCAGGAACAGACGATGAAAAACTGTTTTTT. The chain couples TRBV11-2 to TRBJ1-4; D unresolved. The CDR3 spans 16 residues. With 6 bases removed from V and 6 bases from J, the gap between germline ends came to 20 bases. CDR1 is SGHAT and CDR2 is FQNNGV in the germline V gene.

This clonotype has at least ten counts. The chain carries TRBV5-5 and TRBJ1-1; D gene ambiguous. The CDR3 consists of 13 residues. Germline V gene lookup returns CDR1 SGHKS and CDR2 YYEKEE (reference sequence). Trimming cost V 4 bases and J 0 bases, with 7 bases left between them. The chain's CDR3 is CASSREMNTEAFF. In DNA, the CDR3 is TGTGCCAGCAGCCGGGAAATGAACACTGAAGCTTTCTTT.

This clonotype was found many times. J is TRBJ2-7 and V is TRBV6-5; D gene ambiguous. With 2 bases removed from V and 3 bases from J, the gap between germline ends came to 5 bases. The CDR3 contains 12 residues. Germline V gene lookup returns CDR1 MNHEY and CDR2 SVGAGI. CDR3 protein: CASSYIGYEQYF. CDR3 nucleotides: TGTGCCAGCAGTTACATTGGCTACGAGCAGTACTTC.

This clonotype showed up just a few times. The chain combines TRBV6-2 or TRBV6-3 with TRBJ2-3; the D call may be TRBD1 or TRBD2 (6 bases each). The CDR3 is made up of 13 amino acids. Germline-derived CDR1 and CDR2 are MNHEY and SVGEGT. Trimming took off 6 bases at V and 13 bases at J, with 20 bases between the two ends. The CDR3 bases are TGTGCCAGCAGCTACGCGGGACTCGCAGGGGAGTATTTT. The encoded protein is CASSYAGLAGEYF.

This clonotype was seen repeatedly, ten times or more. The V gene is TRBV6-5, the J gene TRBJ1-1, with TRBD1 matching over 8 bases. The germline CDR1 and CDR2 sequences are MNHEY and SVGAGI. The V and J ends lost 2 bases and 3 bases, in that order; junction bases with no gene match: 5. There are 15 residues in the CDR3. The CDR3 spells CASSYQGAGDTEAFF. The CDR3 DNA sequence: TGTGCCAGCAGTTACCAGGGGGCTGGGGACACTGAAGCTTTCTTT.

The sample holds many counts of this clonotype. The chain is built from TRBV5-5 and TRBJ2-5, with D perhaps TRBD2 (6 bases). V lost 4 bases to trimming and J lost 4 bases, with 14 bases between them. Germline-derived CDR1 and CDR2 are SGHKS and YYEKEE (reference sequence). The CDR3 has 14 amino acids. The CDR3: CASSLVQAGETQYF. CDR3 nucleotides: TGTGCCAGCAGCCTAGTACAAGCGGGAGAGACCCAGTACTTC.

In its sample, this clonotype was seen many times. V gene TRBV6-1 combines with J gene TRBJ2-7, with TRBD1 matching over 8 bases. The CDR3 sequence is 14 residues long. The germline CDR1 and CDR2 sequences are MNHNS and SASEGT. With 6 bases clipped from V and 2 bases from J, the junction kept 6 bases outside the gene matches. CDR3 nucleotide sequence: TGTGCCAGCAGCACCGGGACAGGAGCCTACGAGCAGTACTTC. Protein: CASSTGTGAYEQYF.

Remarks on this clonotype: A much bigger clone sits one base away, suggesting this may be a read error. The genes are TRBV9 and TRBJ2-3; TRBD2 might be the D (6 bases). The CDR3 spans 13 residues. Trimming stripped 4 bases from V and 11 bases from J, with 17 bases between. Germline V gene data show CDR1 as SGDLS and CDR2 as YYNGEE. In DNA form, the CDR3 reads TGTGCCAGCAGCCCCAGCGCGGGGCTCGTGCAGTATTTT. It is translated as CASSPSAGLVQYF.

This clonotype appeared many times. The chain recombines TRBV6-1 with TRBJ2-1; TRBD2 matches 8 bases. This CDR3 region has 14 residues. The germline V gene encodes CDR1 MNHNS and CDR2 SASEGT. The trim removed 6 bases at V and 1 base at J, leaving 2 bases unmatched. This CDR3 is CASSVAGSYNEQFF. The DNA for the CDR3 is TGTGCCAGCAGCGTAGCGGGATCCTACAATGAGCAGTTCTTC.

This clonotype has ten or more counts. The rearrangement links TRBV5-6 to TRBJ2-7; 7 bases are shared with TRBD2. The V and J ends lost 1 base and 0 bases, in that order; junction bases with no gene match: 4. Germline CDR1 and CDR2: SGHDT and YYEEEE. The CDR3 has 15 residues. The CDR3: CASSLFASGSYEQYF. The DNA of the CDR3 is TGTGCCAGCAGCTTGTTCGCTAGCGGCTCCTACGAGCAGTACTTC.

This clonotype was counted at least ten times. The chain carries TRBV9 and TRBJ2-2, with D uncertain. The germline gives CDR1 SGDLS, CDR2 YYNGEE. V was shortened by 0 bases and J by 6 bases, with 6 bases between the two germline ends. The CDR3 covers 13 residues. This CDR3 reads CASSVGQPGELFF. In DNA form, the CDR3 reads TGTGCCAGCAGCGTAGGGCAACCCGGGGAGCTGTTTTTT.

This clonotype showed up many times. The chain couples TRBV2 to TRBJ1-4; D might be TRBD1 (6 bases). The CDR3 length is 16 residues. Germline-derived CDR1 and CDR2 are SNHLY and FYNNEI. The V end was cut by 8 bases, the J end by 8 bases, with 24 bases between. CDR3 coding DNA: TGTGCCAGCGGGGGCACAGCGGGGGTTCGCTCGGAAAAACTGTTTTTT. Its translation: CASGGTAGVRSEKLFF.

This clonotype appeared a few times. CDR3 DNA: TGTGCCAGTAGTATTGCGGGAGAATCCTACGAGCAGTACTTC. Protein: CASSIAGESYEQYF. The gene calls are TRBV19 and TRBJ2-7; 7 bases align to TRBD2. CDR1 and CDR2 (germline): LNHDA, SQIVND (reference sequence). CDR3 size: 14 residues. V was clipped by 3 bases and J by 1 base; unmatched bases: 3.

This clonotype was picked up many times. This chain uses TRBV4-3 with TRBJ2-5; 9 bases are a match to TRBD2. With 2 bases clipped from V and 5 bases from J, the junction kept 6 bases outside the gene matches. Germline values: CDR1 LGHNA, CDR2 YSLEER. The CDR3 has 15 amino acids. The CDR3 loop is CASSQSAGGRETQYF. In DNA form, the CDR3 reads TGCGCCAGCAGCCAATCCGCGGGAGGGCGGGAGACCCAGTACTTC.

This clonotype was counted many times. The rearrangement links TRBV20-1 to TRBJ2-7; weak D call: TRBD2 (6 bases). The CDR3 has 16 amino acids. The V gene's germline CDR1 is DFQATT and CDR2 SNEGSKA (reference sequence). Trimming removed 4 bases at V and 5 bases at J, with 24 bases between. The CDR3 here is CSATGVPGRVANEQYF. CDR3 nucleotides: TGCAGTGCTACGGGGGTTCCGGGAAGGGTAGCTAACGAGCAGTACTTC.

This clonotype appeared a few times. V gene TRBV30 combines with J gene TRBJ2-7, with D perhaps being TRBD1 or TRBD2 (5 bases each). The V end was cut by 4 bases, the J end by 2 bases, with 15 bases between. The CDR3 totals 14 residues. Germline CDR1 reads GTSNPN; CDR2 reads SVGIG (reference sequence). The DNA for the CDR3 is TGTGCCTGGAATCCGGGACCGAGGCCCTACGAGCAGTACTTC. Protein: CAWNPGPRPYEQYF. The whole variable domain, remainder taken from reference TRBV30 and TRBJ2-7, is SQTIHQWPATLVQPVGSPLSLECTVEGTSNPNLYWYRQAAGRGLQLLFYSVGIGQISSEVPQNLSASRPQDRQFILSSKKLLLSDSGFYLCAWNPGPRPYEQYFGPGTRLTVT.